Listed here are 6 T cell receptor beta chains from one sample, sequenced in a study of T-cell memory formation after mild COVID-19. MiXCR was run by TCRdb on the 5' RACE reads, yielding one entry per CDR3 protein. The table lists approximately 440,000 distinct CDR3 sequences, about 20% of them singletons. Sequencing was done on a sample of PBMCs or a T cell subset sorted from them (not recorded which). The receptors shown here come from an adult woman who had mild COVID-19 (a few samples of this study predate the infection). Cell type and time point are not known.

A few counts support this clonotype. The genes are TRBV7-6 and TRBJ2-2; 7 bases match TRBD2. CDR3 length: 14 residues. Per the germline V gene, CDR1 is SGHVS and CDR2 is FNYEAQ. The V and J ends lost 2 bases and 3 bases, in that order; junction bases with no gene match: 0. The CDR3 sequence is CASSLSGDTGELFF. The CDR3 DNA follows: TGTGCCAGCAGCTTAAGCGGGGACACCGGGGAGCTGTTTTTT.

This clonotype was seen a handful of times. The CDR3 is CASSQDRPETSSYEQYF. CDR3 in DNA: TGCGCCAGCAGCCAAGATAGGCCGGAGACAAGCTCCTACGAGCAGTACTTC. The chain joins TRBV4-1 to TRBJ2-7; D gene unclear. V shed 0 bases and J shed 0 bases, with 15 bases lying between them. The CDR3 covers 17 residues. Germline CDR1 and CDR2: MGHRA and YSYEKL.

For the CDR3, the DNA is TGTGCCAGCAGCGTCACCGGGACAGGGCCCCCCAAGCCCTCCTACGAGCAGTACTTC. It codes for CASSVTGTGPPKPSYEQYF. The chain employs TRBV5-6 and TRBJ2-7, with 9 bases aligning to TRBD1. This CDR3 spans 19 amino acids. Trimming at V came to 4 bases and at J to 0 bases, leaving 17 bases not matched to a gene. Germline assignment: CDR1 SGHDT and CDR2 YYEEEE.

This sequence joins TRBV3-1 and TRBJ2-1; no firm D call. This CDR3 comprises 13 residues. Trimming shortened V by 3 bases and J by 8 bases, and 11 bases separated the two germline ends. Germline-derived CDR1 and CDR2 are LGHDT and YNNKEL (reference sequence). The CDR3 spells CASSHDRVHEQFF. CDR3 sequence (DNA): TGTGCCAGCAGCCATGATCGCGTGCATGAGCAGTTCTTC.

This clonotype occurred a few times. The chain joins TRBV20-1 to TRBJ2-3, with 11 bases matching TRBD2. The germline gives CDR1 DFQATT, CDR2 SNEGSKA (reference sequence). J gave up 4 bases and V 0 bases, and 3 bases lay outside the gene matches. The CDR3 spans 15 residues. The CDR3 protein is CSARDSGRGADTQYF. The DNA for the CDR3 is TGCAGTGCTAGAGATAGCGGGAGGGGCGCAGATACGCAGTATTTT.

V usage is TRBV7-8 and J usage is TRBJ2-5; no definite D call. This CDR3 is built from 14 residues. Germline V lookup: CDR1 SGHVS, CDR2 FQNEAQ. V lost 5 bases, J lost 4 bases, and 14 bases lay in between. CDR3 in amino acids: CASSPMADIETQYF. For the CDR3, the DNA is TGTGCCAGCAGCCCCATGGCGGATATAGAGACCCAGTACTTC. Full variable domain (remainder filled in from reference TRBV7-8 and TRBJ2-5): GAGVSQSPRYKVAKRGQDVALRCDPISGHVSLFWYQQALGQGPEFLTYFQNEAQLDKSGLPSDRFFAERPEGSVSTLKIQRTQQEDSAVYLCASSPMADIETQYFGPGTRLLVL.